This TCR beta chain derives from a study of cytomegalovirus exposure and HLA in healthy donors. Study-level background: Later, an analysis reported that the 110 or so validation repertoires had used the same platform as the 500 to 800 first-cohort repertoires.

Here immunoSEQ multiplex PCR was the method, and the copy in TCRdb shows in-frame clones only, minus some. The sample includes some 170,000 clones, around nine tenths of them seen just once. Broader study findings: High sensitivity and specificity were reportedly achieved when the classifier diagnosed cytomegalovirus status. The finding came from a later analysis; first-cohort TCR clusters tended to co-occur in the roughly 120 validation repertoires. Researchers counted roughly 150 TCR beta chains as cytomegalovirus-associated.

V was cut by 0 bases and J by 4 bases, with 11 bases left in between. The CDR3 length is 15 residues. Per the germline V gene, CDR1 is SGHRS and CDR2 is YFSETQ. Remarks on this clone: Its antigen is not known. The same CDR3 also results from other DNA sequences found in this sample.

The TCR was taken from a young woman in good health and CMV-seronegative. The sample consisted of PBMCs. This sequence joins TRBV5-1 and TRBJ1-5, with D perhaps TRBD1 (5 bases). The CDR3, as DNA: TGCGCCAGCAGCTTGGATGCGGGGGGGAATCAGCCCCAGCATTTT. Amino acids: CASSLDAGGNQPQHF.